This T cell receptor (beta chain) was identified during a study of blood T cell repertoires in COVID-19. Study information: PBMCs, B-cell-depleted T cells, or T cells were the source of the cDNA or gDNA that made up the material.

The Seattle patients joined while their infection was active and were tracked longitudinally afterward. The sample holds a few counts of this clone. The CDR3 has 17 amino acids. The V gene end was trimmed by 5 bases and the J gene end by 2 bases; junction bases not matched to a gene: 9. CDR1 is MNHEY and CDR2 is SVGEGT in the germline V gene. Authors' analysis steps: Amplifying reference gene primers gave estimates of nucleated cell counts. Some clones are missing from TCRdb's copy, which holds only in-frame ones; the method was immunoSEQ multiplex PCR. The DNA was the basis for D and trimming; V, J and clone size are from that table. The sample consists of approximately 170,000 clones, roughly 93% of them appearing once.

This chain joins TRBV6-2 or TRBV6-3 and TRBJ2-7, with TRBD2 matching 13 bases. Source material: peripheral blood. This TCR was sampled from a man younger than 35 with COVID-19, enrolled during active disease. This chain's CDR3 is CASSIGLAGVRTYEQYF. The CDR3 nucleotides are TGTGCCAGCAGTATAGGACTAGCGGGAGTTCGGACCTACGAGCAGTACTTC.